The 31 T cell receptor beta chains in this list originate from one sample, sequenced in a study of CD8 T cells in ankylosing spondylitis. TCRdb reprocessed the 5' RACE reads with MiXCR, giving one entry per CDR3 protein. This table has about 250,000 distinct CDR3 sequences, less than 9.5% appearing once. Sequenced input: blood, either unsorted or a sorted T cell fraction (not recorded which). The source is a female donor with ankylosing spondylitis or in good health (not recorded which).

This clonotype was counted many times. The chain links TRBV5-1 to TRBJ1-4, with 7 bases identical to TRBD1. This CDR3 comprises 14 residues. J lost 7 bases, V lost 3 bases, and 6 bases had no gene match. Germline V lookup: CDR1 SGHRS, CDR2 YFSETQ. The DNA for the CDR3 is TGCGCCAGCAGCTCCACAGGGGTTGGTGAAAAACTGTTTTTT. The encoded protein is CASSSTGVGEKLFF.

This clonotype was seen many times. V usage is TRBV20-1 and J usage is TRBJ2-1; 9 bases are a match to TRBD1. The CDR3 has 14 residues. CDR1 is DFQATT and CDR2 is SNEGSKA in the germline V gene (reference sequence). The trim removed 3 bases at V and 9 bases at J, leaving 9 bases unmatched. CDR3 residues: CSARGQGGWSEQFF. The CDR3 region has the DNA TGCAGTGCTAGGGGACAGGGAGGTTGGAGTGAGCAGTTCTTC.

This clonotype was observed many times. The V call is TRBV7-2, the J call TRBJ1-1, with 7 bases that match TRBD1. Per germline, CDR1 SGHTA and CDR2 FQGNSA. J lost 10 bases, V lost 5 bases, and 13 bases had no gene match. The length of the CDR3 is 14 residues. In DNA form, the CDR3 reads TGTGCCAGCAGCCCCTTCAGACAGGGCCAAGGAGCTTTCTTT. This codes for CASSPFRQGQGAFF. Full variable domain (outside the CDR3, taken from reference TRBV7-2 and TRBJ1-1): GAGVSQSPSNKVTEKGKDVELRCDPISGHTALYWYRQSLGQGLEFLIYFQGNSAPDKSGLPSDRFSAERTGGSVSTLTIQRTQQEDSAVYLCASSPFRQGQGAFFGQGTRLTVV.

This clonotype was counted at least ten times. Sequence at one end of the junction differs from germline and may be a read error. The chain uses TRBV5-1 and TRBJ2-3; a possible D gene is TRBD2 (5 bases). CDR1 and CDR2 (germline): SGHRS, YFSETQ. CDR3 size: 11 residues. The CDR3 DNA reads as TGTGCCAGCAGAGGGACAGATACGCAGTATTTT. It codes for CASRGTDTQYF.

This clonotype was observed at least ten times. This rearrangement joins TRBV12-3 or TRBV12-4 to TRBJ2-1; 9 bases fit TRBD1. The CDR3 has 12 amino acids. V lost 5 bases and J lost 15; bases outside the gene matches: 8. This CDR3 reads CASSPDRGNRFF. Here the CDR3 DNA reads TGTGCCAGCAGTCCTGACAGGGGGAACAGGTTCTTC.

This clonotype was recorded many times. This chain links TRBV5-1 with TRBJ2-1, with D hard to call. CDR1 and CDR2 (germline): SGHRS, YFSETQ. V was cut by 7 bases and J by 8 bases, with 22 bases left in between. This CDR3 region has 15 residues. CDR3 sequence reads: CASGRESAEVDEQFF. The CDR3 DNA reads TGCGCCAGCGGCCGCGAGTCGGCTGAGGTGGATGAGCAGTTCTTC.

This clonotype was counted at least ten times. The CDR3 sequence is CASSLLLRRADTQYF. The CDR3 DNA is TGTGCCAGCAGTTTGTTACTTCGAAGGGCAGATACGCAGTATTTT. This chain uses TRBV6-2 or TRBV6-3 with TRBJ2-3, with D hard to call. V was clipped by 4 bases and J by 4 bases, with 15 bases between them. The germline CDR1 and CDR2 sequences are MNHEY and SVGEGT. The CDR3 consists of 15 residues.

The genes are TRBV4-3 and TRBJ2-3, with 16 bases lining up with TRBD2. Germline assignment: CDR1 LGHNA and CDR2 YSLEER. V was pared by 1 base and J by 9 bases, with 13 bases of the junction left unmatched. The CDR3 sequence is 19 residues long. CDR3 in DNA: TGCGCCAGCAGCCAAGTGGAGGGACTAGCGGGAGGGTTACAGGGCACGCAGTATTTT. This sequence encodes CASSQVEGLAGGLQGTQYF.

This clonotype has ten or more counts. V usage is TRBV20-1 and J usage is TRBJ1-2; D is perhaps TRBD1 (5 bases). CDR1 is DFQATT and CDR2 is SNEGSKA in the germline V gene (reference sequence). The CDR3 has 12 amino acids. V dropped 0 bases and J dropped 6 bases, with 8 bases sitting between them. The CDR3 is CSARDGGNGYTF. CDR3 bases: TGCAGTGCTAGAGACGGGGGGAATGGCTACACCTTC.

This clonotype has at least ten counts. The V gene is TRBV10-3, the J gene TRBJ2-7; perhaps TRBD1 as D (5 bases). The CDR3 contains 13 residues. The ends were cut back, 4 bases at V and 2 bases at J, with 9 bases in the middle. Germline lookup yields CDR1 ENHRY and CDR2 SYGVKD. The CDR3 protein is CAISGTSAYEQYF. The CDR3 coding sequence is TGTGCCATCAGTGGGACAAGCGCCTACGAGCAGTACTTC.

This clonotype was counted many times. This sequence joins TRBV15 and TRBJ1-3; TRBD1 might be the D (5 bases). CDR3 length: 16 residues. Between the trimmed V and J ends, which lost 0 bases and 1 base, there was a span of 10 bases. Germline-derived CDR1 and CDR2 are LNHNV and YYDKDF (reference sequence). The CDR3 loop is CATSRDPGPSGNTIYF. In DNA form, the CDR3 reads TGTGCCACCAGCAGAGACCCGGGGCCTTCTGGAAACACCATATATTTT.

Here the CDR3 reads CASSLGVAGEGADTQYF. DNA of the CDR3: TGTGCCAGCAGCTTGGGGGTAGCGGGAGAAGGGGCAGATACGCAGTATTTT. This chain links TRBV7-2 with TRBJ2-3, with 9 positions matching TRBD2. Germline CDR1 and CDR2: SGHTA and FQGNSA. The CDR3 runs to 17 residues. Trimming cost V 3 bases and J 4 bases; bases outside gene matches: 11. The entire variable domain, with the rest obtained from reference TRBV7-2 and TRBJ2-3, is as follows: GAGVSQSPSNKVTEKGKDVELRCDPISGHTALYWYRQSLGQGLEFLIYFQGNSAPDKSGLPSDRFSAERTGGSVSTLTIQRTQQEDSAVYLCASSLGVAGEGADTQYFGPGTRLTVL.

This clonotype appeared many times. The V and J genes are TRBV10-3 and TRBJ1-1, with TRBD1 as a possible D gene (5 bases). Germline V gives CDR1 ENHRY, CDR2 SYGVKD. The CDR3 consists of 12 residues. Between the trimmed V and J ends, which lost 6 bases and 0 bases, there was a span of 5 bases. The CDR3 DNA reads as TGTGCCATCAGGGGGGTGAACACTGAAGCTTTCTTT. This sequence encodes CAIRGVNTEAFF.

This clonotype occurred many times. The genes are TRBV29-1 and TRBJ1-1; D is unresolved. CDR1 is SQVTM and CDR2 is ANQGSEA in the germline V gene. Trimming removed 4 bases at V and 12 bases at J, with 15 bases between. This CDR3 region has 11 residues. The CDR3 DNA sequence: TGCAGCGTTGTTTGGGAAGCGTTAACTTTCTTT. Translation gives CSVVWEALTFF.

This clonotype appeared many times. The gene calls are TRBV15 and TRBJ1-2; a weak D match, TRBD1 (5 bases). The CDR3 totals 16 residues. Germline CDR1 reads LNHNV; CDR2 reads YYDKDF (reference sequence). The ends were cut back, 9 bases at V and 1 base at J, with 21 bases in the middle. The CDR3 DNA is TGTGCCACTCTCCCTGGAAGACAGCACCTTAACTATGGCTACACCTTC. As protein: CATLPGRQHLNYGYTF. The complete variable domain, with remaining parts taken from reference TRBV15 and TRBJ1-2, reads DAMVIQNPRYQVTQFGKPVTLSCSQTLNHNVMYWYQQKSSQAPKLLFHYYDKDFNNEADTPDNFQSRRPNTSFCFLDIRSPGLGDTAMYLCATLPGRQHLNYGYTFGSGTRLTVV.

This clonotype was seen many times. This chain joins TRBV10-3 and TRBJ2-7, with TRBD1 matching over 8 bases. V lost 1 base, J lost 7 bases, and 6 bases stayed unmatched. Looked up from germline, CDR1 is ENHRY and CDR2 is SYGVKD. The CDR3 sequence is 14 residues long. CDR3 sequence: CAISEFQGAREQYF. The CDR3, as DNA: TGTGCCATCAGTGAGTTTCAGGGGGCGAGAGAGCAGTACTTC.

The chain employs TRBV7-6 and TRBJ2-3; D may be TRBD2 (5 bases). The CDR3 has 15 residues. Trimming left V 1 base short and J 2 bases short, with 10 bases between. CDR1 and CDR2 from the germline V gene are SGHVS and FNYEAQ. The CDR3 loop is CASSLGGGITDTQYF. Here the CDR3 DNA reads TGTGCCAGCAGCTTAGGTGGAGGTATCACAGATACGCAGTATTTT.

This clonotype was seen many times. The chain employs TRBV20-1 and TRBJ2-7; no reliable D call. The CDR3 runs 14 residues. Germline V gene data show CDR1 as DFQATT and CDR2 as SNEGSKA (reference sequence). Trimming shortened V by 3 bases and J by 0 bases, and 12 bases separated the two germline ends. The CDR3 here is CSARGSASSYEQYF. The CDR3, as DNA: TGCAGTGCTAGGGGGTCAGCAAGCTCCTACGAGCAGTACTTC.

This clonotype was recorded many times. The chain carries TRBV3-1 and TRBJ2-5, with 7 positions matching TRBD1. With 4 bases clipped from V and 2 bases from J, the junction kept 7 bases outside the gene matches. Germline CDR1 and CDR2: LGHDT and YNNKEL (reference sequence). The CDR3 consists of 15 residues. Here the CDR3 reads CASSRAGTAQETQYF. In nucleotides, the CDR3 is TGTGCCAGCAGCCGGGCCGGGACAGCACAAGAGACCCAGTACTTC.

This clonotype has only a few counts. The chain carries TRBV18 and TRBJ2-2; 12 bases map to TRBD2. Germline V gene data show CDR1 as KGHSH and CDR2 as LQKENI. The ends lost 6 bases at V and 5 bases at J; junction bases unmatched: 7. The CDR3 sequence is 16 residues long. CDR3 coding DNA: TGTGCCAGCTCGGTCCGACTAGCGGGAGCGACCGGGGAGCTGTTTTTT. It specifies CASSVRLAGATGELFF.

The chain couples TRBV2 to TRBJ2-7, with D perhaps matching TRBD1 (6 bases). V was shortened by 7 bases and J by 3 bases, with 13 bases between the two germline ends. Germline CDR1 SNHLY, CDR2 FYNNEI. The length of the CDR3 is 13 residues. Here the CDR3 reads CASTYREGYEQYF. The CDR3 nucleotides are TGTGCCAGCACATACAGGGAAGGCTACGAGCAGTACTTC.

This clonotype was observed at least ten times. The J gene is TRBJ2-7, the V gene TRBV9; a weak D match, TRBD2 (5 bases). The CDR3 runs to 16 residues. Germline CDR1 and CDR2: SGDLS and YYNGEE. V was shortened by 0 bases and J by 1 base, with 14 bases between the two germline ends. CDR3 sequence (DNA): TGTGCCAGCAGCGTAGGTACCGCCGGCGGGTCCTACGAGCAGTACTTC. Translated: CASSVGTAGGSYEQYF.

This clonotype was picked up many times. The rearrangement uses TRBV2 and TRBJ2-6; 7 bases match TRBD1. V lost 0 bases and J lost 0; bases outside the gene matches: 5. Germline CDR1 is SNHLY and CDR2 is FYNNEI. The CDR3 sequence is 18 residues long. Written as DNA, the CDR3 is TGTGCCAGCAGTGAAGCTGGGACAGCCTTCTCTGGGGCCAACGTCCTGACTTTC. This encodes CASSEAGTAFSGANVLTF.

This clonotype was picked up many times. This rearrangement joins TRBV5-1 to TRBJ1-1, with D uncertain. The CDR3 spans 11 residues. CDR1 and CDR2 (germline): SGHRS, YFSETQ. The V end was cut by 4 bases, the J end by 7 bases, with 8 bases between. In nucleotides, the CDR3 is TGCGCCAGCAGCCAAGACAATGAAGCTTTCTTT. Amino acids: CASSQDNEAFF.

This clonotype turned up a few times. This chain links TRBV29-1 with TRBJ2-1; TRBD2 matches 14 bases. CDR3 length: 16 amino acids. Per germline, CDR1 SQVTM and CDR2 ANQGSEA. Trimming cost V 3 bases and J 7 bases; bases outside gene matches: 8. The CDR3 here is CSVDATSGRGGNEQFF. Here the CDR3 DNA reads TGCAGCGTTGACGCGACTAGCGGGAGGGGAGGGAATGAGCAGTTCTTC.

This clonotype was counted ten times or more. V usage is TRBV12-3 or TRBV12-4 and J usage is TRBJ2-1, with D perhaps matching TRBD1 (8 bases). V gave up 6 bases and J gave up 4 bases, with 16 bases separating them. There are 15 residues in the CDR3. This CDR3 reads CASSPTGGGYNEQFF. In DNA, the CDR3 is TGTGCCAGCAGCCCTACAGGGGGGGGGTACAATGAGCAGTTCTTC.

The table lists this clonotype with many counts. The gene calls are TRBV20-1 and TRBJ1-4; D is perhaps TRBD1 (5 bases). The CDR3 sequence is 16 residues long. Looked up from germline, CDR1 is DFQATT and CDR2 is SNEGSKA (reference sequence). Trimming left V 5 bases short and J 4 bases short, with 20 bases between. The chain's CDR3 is CSAQPTRGAFNEKLFF. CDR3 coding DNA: TGCAGTGCTCAACCTACCCGCGGGGCCTTTAATGAAAAACTGTTTTTT.

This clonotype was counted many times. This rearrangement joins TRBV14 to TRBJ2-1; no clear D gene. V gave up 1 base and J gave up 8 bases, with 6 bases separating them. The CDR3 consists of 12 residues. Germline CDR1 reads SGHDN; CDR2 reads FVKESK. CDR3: CASSQARDEQFF. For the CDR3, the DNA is TGTGCCAGCAGCCAAGCACGGGATGAGCAGTTCTTC.

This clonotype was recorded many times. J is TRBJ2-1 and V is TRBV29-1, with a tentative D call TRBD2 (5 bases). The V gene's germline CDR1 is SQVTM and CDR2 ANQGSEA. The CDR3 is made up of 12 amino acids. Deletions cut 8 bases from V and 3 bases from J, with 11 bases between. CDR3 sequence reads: CSHTSGYNEQFF. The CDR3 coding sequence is TGCAGCCACACTAGTGGCTACAATGAGCAGTTCTTC.

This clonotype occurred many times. The CDR3 is CASSYSTGGETQYF. CDR3 sequence (DNA): TGTGCCAGCAGTTACTCCACAGGGGGAGAGACCCAGTACTTC. This sequence joins TRBV6-5 and TRBJ2-5, with 8 positions matching TRBD1. With 0 bases clipped from V and 4 bases from J, the junction kept 1 base outside the gene matches. Per the germline V gene, CDR1 is MNHEY and CDR2 is SVGAGI. The CDR3 is 14 residues long.

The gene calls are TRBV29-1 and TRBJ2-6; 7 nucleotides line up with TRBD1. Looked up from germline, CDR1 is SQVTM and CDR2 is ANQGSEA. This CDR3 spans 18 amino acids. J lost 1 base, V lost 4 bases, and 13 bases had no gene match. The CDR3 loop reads CSVVPATGIGSGANVLTF. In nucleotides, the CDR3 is TGCAGCGTTGTCCCCGCGACAGGGATAGGATCTGGGGCCAACGTCCTGACTTTC.